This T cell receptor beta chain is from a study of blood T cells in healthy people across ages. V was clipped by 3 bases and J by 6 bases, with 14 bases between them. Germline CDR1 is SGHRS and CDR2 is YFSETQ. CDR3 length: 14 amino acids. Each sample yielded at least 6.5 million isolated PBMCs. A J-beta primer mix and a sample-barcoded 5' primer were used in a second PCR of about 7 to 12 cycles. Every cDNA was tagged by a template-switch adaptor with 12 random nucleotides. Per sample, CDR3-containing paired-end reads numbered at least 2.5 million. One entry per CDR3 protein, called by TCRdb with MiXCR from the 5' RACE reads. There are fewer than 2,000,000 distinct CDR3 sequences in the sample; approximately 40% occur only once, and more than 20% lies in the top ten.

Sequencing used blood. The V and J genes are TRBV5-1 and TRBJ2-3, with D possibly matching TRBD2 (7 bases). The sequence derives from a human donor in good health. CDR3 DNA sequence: TGCGCCAGCAGCTCGGGGACTACAGGGGATACGCAGTATTTT. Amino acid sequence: CASSSGTTGDTQYF. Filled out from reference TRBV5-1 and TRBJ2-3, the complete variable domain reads KAGVTQTPRYLIKTRGQQVTLSCSPISGHRSVSWYQQTPGQGLQFLFEYFSETQRNKGNFPGRFSGRQFSNSRSEMNVSTLELGDSALYLCASSSGTTGDTQYFGPGTRLTVL.